The 21 T cell receptor beta chains below all came from one sample that was sequenced in a study of blood T cells in healthy people across ages. The use of a sample-barcoded 5' primer and a J-beta primer mix characterized a second PCR of roughly 6 to 11 cycles. Each CDR3 protein gets one entry after TCRdb re-called the 5' RACE reads with MiXCR. The sample contains around 1.5 million distinct CDR3 sequences, 34% of which appear only once. The sequenced sample was blood. The receptor set was obtained from a woman aged 25 to 39 in good health.

This chain uses TRBV7-9 with TRBJ2-2; D unresolved. V lost 4 bases and J 5 bases, leaving 14 bases between the germline ends. CDR1 is SEHNR and CDR2 is FQNEAQ in the germline V gene (reference sequence). The CDR3 covers 15 residues. The DNA for the CDR3 is TGTGCCAGCAGCTCTAACACCGAAGGAACCGGGGAGCTGTTTTTT. Residues: CASSSNTEGTGELFF.

The sample holds a few counts of this clonotype. One junction end does not reproduce the germline sequence, and a read error may be involved. The chain couples TRBV7-8 to TRBJ2-6, with a weak D call TRBD2 (5 bases). The germline V gene encodes CDR1 SGHVS and CDR2 FQNEAQ. The CDR3 is 16 amino acids. CDR3 region: CANSQLELAGANVLTF. The CDR3 DNA sequence: TGTGCCAACAGCCAACTAGAACTTGCTGGGGCCAACGTCCTGACTTTC.

The chain couples TRBV20-1 to TRBJ2-7, with D maybe TRBD2 (6 bases). Germline CDR1 reads DFQATT; CDR2 reads SNEGSKA (reference sequence). The CDR3 contains 12 residues. The chain's CDR3 is CRAAPGAYEQYF. The CDR3 DNA is TGCAGGGCGGCCCCGGGAGCCTACGAGCAGTACTTC.

The chain employs TRBV2 and TRBJ2-3, with D tentatively TRBD2 (6 bases). The CDR3 loop spans 15 amino acids. Germline V gene sequence: CDR1 SNHLY, CDR2 FYNNEI. The V end was cut by 4 bases, the J end by 2 bases, with 13 bases between. The CDR3 loop is CASSGREIDTDTQYF. The CDR3 DNA is TGTGCCAGCAGTGGGAGGGAAATAGACACAGATACGCAGTATTTT. The variable domain in full, with the rest retrieved from reference TRBV2 and TRBJ2-3, is EPEVTQTPSHQVTQMGQEVILRCVPISNHLYFYWYRQILGQKVEFLVSFYNNEISEKSEIFDDQFSVERPDGSNFTLKIRSTKLEDSAMYFCASSGREIDTDTQYFGPGTRLTVL.

This clonotype was picked up a small number of times. The V call is TRBV6-1, the J call TRBJ2-3, with TRBD1 matching 9 bases. The germline V gene encodes CDR1 MNHNS and CDR2 SASEGT. V gave up 4 bases and J gave up 2 bases; unmatched junction bases: 10. The CDR3 is made up of 17 amino acids. This CDR3 reads CASSGMDRGQYTDTQYF. The CDR3 bases are TGTGCCAGCAGTGGGATGGACAGGGGACAATACACAGATACGCAGTATTTT.

The chain couples TRBV25-1 to TRBJ1-4; D unresolved. Trimming cost V 9 bases and J 3 bases, with 11 bases left between them. The length of the CDR3 is 13 residues. The germline CDR1 and CDR2 sequences are MGHDK and SYGVNS. CDR3 amino acids: CASGVQANEKLFF. The CDR3 DNA follows: TGTGCCAGTGGAGTTCAGGCTAATGAAAAACTGTTTTTT.

The chain joins TRBV14 to TRBJ2-1; possibly TRBD2 for D (8 bases). This CDR3 contains 18 residues. CDR1 is SGHDN, CDR2 FVKESK, per germline. The V end lost 2 bases, the J end lost 4 bases, and 21 bases lay between the germline ends. CDR3 coding DNA: TGTGCCAGCAGCCAAAAGGGGGCTACTAGCGGATGGTACAATGAGCAGTTCTTC. It codes for CASSQKGATSGWYNEQFF. The full variable domain, completed using reference TRBV14 and TRBJ2-1, is EAGVTQFPSHSVIEKGQTVTLRCDPISGHDNLYWYRRVMGKEIKFLLHFVKESKQDESGMPNNRFLAERTGGTYSTLKVQPAELEDSGVYFCASSQKGATSGWYNEQFFGPGTRLTVL.

This chain links TRBV27 with TRBJ1-3; tentative D call: TRBD1 (5 bases). The CDR3 loop spans 14 amino acids. Germline V gives CDR1 MNHEY, CDR2 SMNVEV (reference sequence). V was clipped by 5 bases and J by 1 base, with 9 bases between them. The CDR3 loop reads CASSRAGSGNTIYF. The DNA for the CDR3 is TGTGCCAGCAGTAGGGCAGGGTCTGGAAACACCATATATTTT.

The CDR3 sequence: CASSVRENSYEQYF. The CDR3 DNA reads as TGCGCCAGCAGCGTGCGGGAGAACTCCTACGAGCAGTACTTC. J is TRBJ2-7 and V is TRBV5-1; 7 nucleotides match TRBD2. V lost 4 bases and J lost 0; bases outside the gene matches: 4. Germline CDR1 reads SGHRS; CDR2 reads YFSETQ. The length of the CDR3 is 14 residues.

With respect to this clonotype: The junction differs from germline at one of its ends, possibly a read error. The chain recombines TRBV5-4 with TRBJ2-3; D call uncertain. Near its end, the DNA agrees better with TRBJ1-1, so the J call may be wrong. Germline V CDR1 and CDR2: SGHNT, YYREEE (reference sequence). CDR3 size: 14 residues. The CDR3 loop is CASSPLRTNTGAFF. CDR3 nucleotide sequence: TGTGCCAGCAGCCCATTGCGAACGAACACTGGAGCTTTCTTT.

This chain uses TRBV12-3 or TRBV12-4 with TRBJ1-2, with TRBD1 as a possible D gene (5 bases). This CDR3 comprises 12 residues. The V and J ends lost 4 bases and 8 bases respectively, with 11 bases between them. The CDR3 nucleotides read TGTGCCAGCAGTTCTCAGGGTTGGGGCTACACCTTC. This codes for CASSSQGWGYTF.

This clonotype was picked up one time. This chain connects TRBV16 to TRBJ1-5; 8 bases agree with TRBD1. Germline loops: CDR1 KGHSY, CDR2 FQNENV. The CDR3 contains 15 residues. V was clipped by 4 bases and J by 4 bases; unmatched bases: 6. The CDR3 region has the DNA TGTGCCAGCAGCCCGCGGACAGGGCGAAATCAGCCCCAGCATTTT. Amino acids: CASSPRTGRNQPQHF.

This clonotype was detected only a few times. The chain recombines TRBV3-1 with TRBJ2-1, with TRBD2 matching over 7 bases. Germline V gene data show CDR1 as LGHDT and CDR2 as YNNKEL (reference sequence). The CDR3 has 13 amino acids. With 6 bases clipped from V and 7 bases from J, the junction kept 6 bases outside the gene matches. The CDR3 protein is CASSYAGVNEQFF. CDR3 sequence (DNA): TGTGCCAGCAGTTACGCGGGGGTGAATGAGCAGTTCTTC.

Only a few counts were recorded for this clonotype. V usage is TRBV27 and J usage is TRBJ2-1; the D gene is possibly TRBD1 (7 bases). Trimming left V 10 bases short and J 5 bases short, with 15 bases between. Germline V gene data show CDR1 as MNHEY and CDR2 as SMNVEV (reference sequence). The CDR3 loop spans 13 amino acids. The CDR3 DNA follows: TGTGCCATCACCCAGGGGGGAGACAATGAGCAGTTCTTC. Translated, it gives CAITQGGDNEQFF.

The chain employs TRBV28 and TRBJ2-5; D might be TRBD2 (5 bases). Germline V gene lookup returns CDR1 MDHEN and CDR2 SYDVKM. The CDR3 extends over 14 amino acids. V dropped 3 bases and J dropped 2 bases, with 10 bases sitting between them. CDR3 residues: CASSFPGLQETQYF. In DNA form, the CDR3 reads TGTGCCAGCAGTTTTCCCGGACTGCAAGAGACCCAGTACTTC.

This clonotype was detected a few times. The V call is TRBV28, the J call TRBJ2-7; the match to TRBD2 covers 8 bases. This CDR3 is 16 amino acids long. V gave up 3 bases and J gave up 0 bases; unmatched junction bases: 7. Germline loops: CDR1 MDHEN, CDR2 SYDVKM. The CDR3, as DNA: TGTGCCAGCAGTTTCCTCAGCGGGGGTAGCTCCTACGAGCAGTACTTC. It yields the protein CASSFLSGGSSYEQYF.

Turning to this clonotype: The junction departs from germline at one end; a sequencing error may be responsible. The CDR3 sequence is CASSLNPSSHNEQFF. The DNA of the CDR3 is TGTGCCAGCAGCTTAAACCCGAGCTCCCACAATGAGCAGTTCTTC. The chain uses TRBV7-3 and TRBJ2-1; D is unresolved. CDR1 SGHTA and CDR2 FQGTGA come from the germline V gene. The CDR3 covers 15 residues.

This clonotype was observed at least ten times. One junction end disagrees with the germline gene, perhaps due to a read error. The chain joins TRBV5-5 to TRBJ2-7; 8 bases fit TRBD1. This CDR3 comprises 15 residues. Germline values: CDR1 SGHKS, CDR2 YYEKEE (reference sequence). The CDR3 DNA is TGTGCCAGCAGTTTGGGTGACCGTACAGGGGGCGAGCAGTACTTC. Translated, it gives CASSLGDRTGGEQYF.

This chain uses TRBV27 with TRBJ1-5; no reliable D call. Germline CDR1 reads MNHEY; CDR2 reads SMNVEV (reference sequence). The CDR3 runs to 14 residues. Trimming removed 4 bases at V and 0 bases at J, with 7 bases between. CDR3 amino acids: CASSSIYSNQPQHF. For the CDR3, the DNA is TGTGCCAGCAGTTCTATTTATAGCAATCAGCCCCAGCATTTT.

A remark on this clonotype: This could be a read error, since a much larger clone is one nucleotide away. J is TRBJ1-1 and V is TRBV3-1; D may be TRBD1 (6 bases). The CDR3 extends over 13 amino acids. The V and J ends lost 8 bases and 6 bases respectively, with 16 bases between them. From germline, CDR1 is LGHDT and CDR2 YNNKEL (reference sequence). The CDR3, as DNA: TGTGCCAGCGCGAGCCGGGACAACGCTGAAGCTTTCTTT. Translating it yields CASASRDNAEAFF.

On this clonotype: A much larger clone lies one base from this, so it may be a read error. V and J are TRBV6-6 and TRBJ2-3, with D perhaps matching TRBD1 (9 bases). The CDR3 has 15 residues. Germline values: CDR1 MNHNY, CDR2 SVGAGI (reference sequence). CDR3 sequence reads: CATRGGTGPADMQYF. In DNA form, the CDR3 reads TGTGCCACTCGGGGGGGGACAGGGCCAGCGGATATGCAGTATTTT.